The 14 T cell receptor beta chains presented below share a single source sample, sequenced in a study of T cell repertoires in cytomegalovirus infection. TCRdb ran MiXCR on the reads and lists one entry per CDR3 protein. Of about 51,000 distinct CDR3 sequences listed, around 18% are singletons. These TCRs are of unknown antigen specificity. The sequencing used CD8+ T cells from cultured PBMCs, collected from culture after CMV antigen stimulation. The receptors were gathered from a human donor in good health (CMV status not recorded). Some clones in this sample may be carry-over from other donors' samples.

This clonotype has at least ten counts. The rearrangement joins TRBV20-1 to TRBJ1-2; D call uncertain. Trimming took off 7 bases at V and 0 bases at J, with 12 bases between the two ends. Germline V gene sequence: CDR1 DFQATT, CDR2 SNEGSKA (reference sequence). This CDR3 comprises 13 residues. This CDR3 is CSVYDPANYGYTF. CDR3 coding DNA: TGCAGTGTATACGACCCAGCTAACTATGGCTACACCTTC.

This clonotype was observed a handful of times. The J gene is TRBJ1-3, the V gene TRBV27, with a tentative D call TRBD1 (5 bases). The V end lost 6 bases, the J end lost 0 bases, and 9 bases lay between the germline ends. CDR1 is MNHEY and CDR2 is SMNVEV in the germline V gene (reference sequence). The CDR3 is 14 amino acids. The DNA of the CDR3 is TGTGCCAGCAGCGGGGGATACTCTGGAAACACCATATATTTT. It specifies CASSGGYSGNTIYF.

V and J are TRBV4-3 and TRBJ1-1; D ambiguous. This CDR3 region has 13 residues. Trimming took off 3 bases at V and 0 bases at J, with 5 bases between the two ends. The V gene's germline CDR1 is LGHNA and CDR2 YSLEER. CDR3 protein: CASSHILNTEAFF. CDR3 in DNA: TGCGCCAGCAGCCATATACTGAACACTGAAGCTTTCTTT.

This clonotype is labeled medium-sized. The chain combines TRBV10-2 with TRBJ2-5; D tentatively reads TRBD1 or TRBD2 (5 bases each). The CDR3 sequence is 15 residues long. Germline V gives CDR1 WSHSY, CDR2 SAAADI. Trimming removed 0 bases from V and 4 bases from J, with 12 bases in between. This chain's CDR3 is CASSESSGTGETQYF. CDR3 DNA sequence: TGCGCCAGCAGTGAGTCAAGTGGGACGGGAGAGACCCAGTACTTC.

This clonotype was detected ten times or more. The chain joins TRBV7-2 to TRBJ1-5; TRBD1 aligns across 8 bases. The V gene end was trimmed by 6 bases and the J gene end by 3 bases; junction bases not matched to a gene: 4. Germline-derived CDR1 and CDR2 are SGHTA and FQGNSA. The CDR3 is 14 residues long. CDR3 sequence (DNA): TGTGCCAGCAGGGGACAGGCCTTCAATCAGCCCCAGCATTTT. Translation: CASRGQAFNQPQHF.

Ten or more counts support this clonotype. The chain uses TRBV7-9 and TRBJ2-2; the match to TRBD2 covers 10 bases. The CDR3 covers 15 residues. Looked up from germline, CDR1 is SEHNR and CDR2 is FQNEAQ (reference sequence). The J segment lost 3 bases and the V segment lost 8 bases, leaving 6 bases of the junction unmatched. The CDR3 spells CASGGTSVYTGELFF. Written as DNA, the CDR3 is TGTGCCAGCGGGGGGACTAGCGTGTACACCGGGGAGCTGTTTTTT.

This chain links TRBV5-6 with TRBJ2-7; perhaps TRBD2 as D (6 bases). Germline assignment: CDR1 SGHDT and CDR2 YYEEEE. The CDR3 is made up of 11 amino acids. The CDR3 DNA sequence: TGTGCGTCCGGAGGGCGGAACGAGCAGTACTTC. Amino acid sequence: CASGGRNEQYF.

The CDR3 DNA is TGCGCCAGCAGCCACGAGACAGGGAGTTGGAATGAGCAGTTCTTC. Its translation is CASSHETGSWNEQFF. The chain uses TRBV4-1 and TRBJ2-1; 7 nucleotides align to TRBD1. The CDR3 covers 15 residues. Germline V CDR1 and CDR2: MGHRA, YSYEKL. Trimming cost V 3 bases and J 7 bases; bases outside gene matches: 9.

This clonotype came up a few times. The CDR3 reads CATSRDVGTGERETQYF. The CDR3 DNA sequence: TGTGCCACCAGCAGAGATGTAGGGACAGGGGAGAGAGAGACCCAGTACTTC. The J gene is TRBJ2-5, the V gene TRBV15, with 10 positions matching TRBD1. The trim removed 0 bases at V and 4 bases at J, leaving 8 bases unmatched. CDR1 and CDR2 (germline): LNHNV, YYDKDF (reference sequence). The CDR3 loop spans 17 amino acids.

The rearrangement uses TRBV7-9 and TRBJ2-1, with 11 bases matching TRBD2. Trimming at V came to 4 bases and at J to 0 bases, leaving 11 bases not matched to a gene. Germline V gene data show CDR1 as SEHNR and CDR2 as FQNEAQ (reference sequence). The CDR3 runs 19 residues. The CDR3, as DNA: TGTGCCAGCAGCTCCAGATGGGCTAGCGGGAGGACCTCCTACAATGAGCAGTTCTTC. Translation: CASSSRWASGRTSYNEQFF. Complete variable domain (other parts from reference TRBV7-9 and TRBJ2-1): DTGVSQNPRHKITKRGQNVTFRCDPISEHNRLYWYRQTLGQGPEFLTYFQNEAQLEKSRLLSDRFSAERPKGSFSTLEIQRTEQGDSAMYLCASSSRWASGRTSYNEQFFGPGTRLTVL.

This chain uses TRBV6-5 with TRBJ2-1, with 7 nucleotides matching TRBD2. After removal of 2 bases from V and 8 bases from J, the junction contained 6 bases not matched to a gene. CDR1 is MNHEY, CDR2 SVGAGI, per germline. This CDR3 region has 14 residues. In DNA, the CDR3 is TGTGCCAGCAGTTACCGGCGGGAGAGAGATGAGCAGTTCTTC. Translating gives CASSYRRERDEQFF.

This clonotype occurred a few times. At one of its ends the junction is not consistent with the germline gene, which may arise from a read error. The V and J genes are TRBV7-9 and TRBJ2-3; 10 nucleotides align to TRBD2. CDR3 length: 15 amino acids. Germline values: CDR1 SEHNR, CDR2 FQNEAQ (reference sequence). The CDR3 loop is CASSVAGGVTDTQYF. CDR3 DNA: TGTGCCAGCAGCGTAGCGGGAGGAGTCACAGATACGCAGTATTTT.

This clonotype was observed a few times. The CDR3 nucleotides read TGTGCCAGCAGTTCTGTGTGGGACGGGACTAGCGGGACCCCCCCGGGTGTATACGAGCAGTACTTC. It encodes CASSSVWDGTSGTPPGVYEQYF. The chain recombines TRBV7-9 with TRBJ2-7; 13 nucleotides match TRBD2. Trimming took 6 bases from V and 4 from J; bases not matched to a gene: 27. Per the germline V gene, CDR1 is SEHNR and CDR2 is FQNEAQ (reference sequence). CDR3 length equals 22 residues.

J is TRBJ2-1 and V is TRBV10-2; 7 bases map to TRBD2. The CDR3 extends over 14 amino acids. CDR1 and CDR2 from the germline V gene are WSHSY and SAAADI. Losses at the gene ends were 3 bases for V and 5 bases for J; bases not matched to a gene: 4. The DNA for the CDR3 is TGCGCCAGCAGTGATCGGGGGAGGGACAATGAGCAGTTCTTC. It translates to CASSDRGRDNEQFF.